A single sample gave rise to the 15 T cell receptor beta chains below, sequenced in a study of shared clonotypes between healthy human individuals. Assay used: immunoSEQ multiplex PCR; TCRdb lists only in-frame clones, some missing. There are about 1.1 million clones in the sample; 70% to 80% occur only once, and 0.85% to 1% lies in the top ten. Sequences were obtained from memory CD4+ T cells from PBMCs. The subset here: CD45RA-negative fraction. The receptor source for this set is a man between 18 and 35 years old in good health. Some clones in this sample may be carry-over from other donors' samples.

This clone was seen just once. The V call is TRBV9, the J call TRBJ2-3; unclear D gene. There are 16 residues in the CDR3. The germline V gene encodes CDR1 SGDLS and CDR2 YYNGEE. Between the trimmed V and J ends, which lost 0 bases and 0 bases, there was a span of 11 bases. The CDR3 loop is CASSVASATSTDTQYF. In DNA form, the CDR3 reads TGTGCCAGCAGCGTAGCGAGCGCCACTAGCACAGATACGCAGTATTTT.

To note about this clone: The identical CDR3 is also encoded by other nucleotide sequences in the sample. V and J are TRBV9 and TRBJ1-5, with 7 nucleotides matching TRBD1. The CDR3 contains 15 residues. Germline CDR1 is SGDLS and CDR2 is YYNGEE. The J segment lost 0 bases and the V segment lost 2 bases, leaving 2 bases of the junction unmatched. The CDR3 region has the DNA TGTGCCAGCAGCGTTGGGACAGCTAGCAATCAGCCCCAGCATTTT. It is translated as CASSVGTASNQPQHF.

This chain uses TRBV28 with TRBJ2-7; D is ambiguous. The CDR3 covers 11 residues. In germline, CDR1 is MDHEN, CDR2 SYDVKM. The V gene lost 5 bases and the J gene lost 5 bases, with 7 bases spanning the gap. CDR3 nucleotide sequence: TGTGCCAGCAGTGAACCCGACGAGCAGTACTTC. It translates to CASSEPDEQYF.

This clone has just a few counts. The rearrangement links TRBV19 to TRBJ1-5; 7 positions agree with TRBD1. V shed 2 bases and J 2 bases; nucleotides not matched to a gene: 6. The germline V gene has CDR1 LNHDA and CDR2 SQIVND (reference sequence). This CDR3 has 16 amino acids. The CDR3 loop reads CASSISRQGGNQPQHF. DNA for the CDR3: TGTGCCAGTAGTATATCTCGACAGGGCGGCAATCAGCCCCAGCATTTT.

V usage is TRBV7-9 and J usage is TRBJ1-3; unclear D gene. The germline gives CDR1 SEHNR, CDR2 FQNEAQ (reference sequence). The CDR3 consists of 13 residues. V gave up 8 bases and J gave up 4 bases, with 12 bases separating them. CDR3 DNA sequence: TGTGCCAGCGTTTTATCGGTGGGAAACACCATATATTTT. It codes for CASVLSVGNTIYF.

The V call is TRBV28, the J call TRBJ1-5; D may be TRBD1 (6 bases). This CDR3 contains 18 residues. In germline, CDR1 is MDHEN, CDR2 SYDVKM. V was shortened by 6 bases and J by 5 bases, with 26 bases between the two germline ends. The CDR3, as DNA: TGTGCCAGCAGCTTGTGGGGCCCCGGGGGGCAACCGGATCAGCCCCAGCATTTT. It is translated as CASSLWGPGGQPDQPQHF.

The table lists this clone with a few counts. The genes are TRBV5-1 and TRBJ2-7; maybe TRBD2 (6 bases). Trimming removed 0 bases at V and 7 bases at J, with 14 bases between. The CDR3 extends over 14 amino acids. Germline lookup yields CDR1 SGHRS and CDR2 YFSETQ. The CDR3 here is CASSLEEGLGEQYF. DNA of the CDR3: TGCGCCAGCAGCTTGGAGGAGGGCCTAGGGGAGCAGTACTTC. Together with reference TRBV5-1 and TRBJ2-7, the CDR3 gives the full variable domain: KAGVTQTPRYLIKTRGQQVTLSCSPISGHRSVSWYQQTPGQGLQFLFEYFSETQRNKGNFPGRFSGRQFSNSRSEMNVSTLELGDSALYLCASSLEEGLGEQYFGPGTRLTVT.

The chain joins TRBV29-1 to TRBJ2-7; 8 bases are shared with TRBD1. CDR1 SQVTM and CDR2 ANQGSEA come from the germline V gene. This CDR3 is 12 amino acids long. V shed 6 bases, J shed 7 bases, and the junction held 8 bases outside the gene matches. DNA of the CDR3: TGCAGCGTAGCAACAGGGGGGCGAGAGCAGTACTTC. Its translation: CSVATGGREQYF.

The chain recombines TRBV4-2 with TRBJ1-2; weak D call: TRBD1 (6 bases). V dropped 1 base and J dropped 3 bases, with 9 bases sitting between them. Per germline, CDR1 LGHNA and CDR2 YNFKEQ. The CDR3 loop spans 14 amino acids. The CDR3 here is CASSQGGLDYGYTF. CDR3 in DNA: TGTGCCAGCAGCCAAGGGGGGCTCGACTATGGCTACACCTTC.

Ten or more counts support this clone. The CDR3 nucleotides read TGTGCCAGCAGCCTTGTGGGGGGCTACGAGCAGTACTTC. Translating gives CASSLVGGYEQYF. The chain is built from TRBV6-6 and TRBJ2-7; tentatively, D is TRBD2 (6 bases). The V end was cut by 6 bases, the J end by 3 bases, with 12 bases between. The germline gives CDR1 MNHNY, CDR2 SVGAGI (reference sequence). The length of the CDR3 is 13 residues.

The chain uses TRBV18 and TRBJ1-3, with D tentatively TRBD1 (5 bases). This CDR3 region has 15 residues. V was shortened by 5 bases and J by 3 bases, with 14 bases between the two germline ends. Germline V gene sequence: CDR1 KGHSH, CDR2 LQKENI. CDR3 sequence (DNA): TGTGCCAGCTCATTAAGCAGGGATATTGGAAACACCATATATTTT. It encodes CASSLSRDIGNTIYF.

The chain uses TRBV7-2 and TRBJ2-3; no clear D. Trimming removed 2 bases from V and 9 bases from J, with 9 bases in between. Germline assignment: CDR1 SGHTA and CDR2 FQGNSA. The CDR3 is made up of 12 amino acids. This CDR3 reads CASSLFDRTQYF. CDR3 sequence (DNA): TGTGCCAGCAGCTTATTTGATAGGACGCAGTATTTT.

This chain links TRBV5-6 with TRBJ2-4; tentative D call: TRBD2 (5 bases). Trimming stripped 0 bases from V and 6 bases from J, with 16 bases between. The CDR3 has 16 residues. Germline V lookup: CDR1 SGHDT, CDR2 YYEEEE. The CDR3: CASSLALLDRGNIQYF. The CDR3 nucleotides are TGTGCCAGCAGCTTGGCTCTTTTGGACCGGGGAAACATTCAGTACTTC.

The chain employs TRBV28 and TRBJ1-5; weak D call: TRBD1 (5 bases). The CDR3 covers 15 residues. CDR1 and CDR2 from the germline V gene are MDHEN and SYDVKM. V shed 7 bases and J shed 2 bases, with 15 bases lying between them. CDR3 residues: CASTVGGGGNQPQHF. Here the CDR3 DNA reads TGTGCCAGCACCGTCGGGGGGGGTGGCAATCAGCCCCAGCATTTT.

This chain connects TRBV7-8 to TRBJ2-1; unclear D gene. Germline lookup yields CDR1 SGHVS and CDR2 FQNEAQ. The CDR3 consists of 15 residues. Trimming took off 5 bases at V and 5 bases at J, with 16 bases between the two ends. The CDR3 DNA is TGTGCCAGCAGCCTCCAATCCCAGTCCGACAATGAGCAGTTCTTC. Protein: CASSLQSQSDNEQFF.